The present T cell receptor beta chain was sequenced within a study of T cells in Graves' hyperthyroidism and ophthalmopathy. Diagnoses were established using clinical symptoms, serum thyroxine and TRAb, thyroid ultrasound and orbital computed tomography. The CDR3 loop spans 14 amino acids. Trimming took 3 bases from V and 6 from J, leaving 14 bases between them. CDR1 is MNHEY, CDR2 SMNVEV, per germline (reference sequence). Authors of the study amplified TCR beta CDR3 regions from RNA transcripts. Carried out on the TCR CDR3, a first-round RT-PCR used the HTBI primer set. Each CDR3 protein gets one entry after TCRdb re-called the multiplex PCR reads with MiXCR. The sample shows about 600,000 distinct CDR3 sequences, 11% to 15% of them seen only once. This clonotype occurred many times.

The gene calls are TRBV27 and TRBJ1-2; D gene unclear. The TCR comes from a woman between 18 and 30 years old with Graves' ophthalmopathy. The sample taken for sequencing was blood. CDR3 residues: CASSFLRDFDGYTF. The CDR3 DNA reads as TGTGCCAGCAGTTTTTTGCGGGATTTTGATGGCTACACCTTC.